This section outlines one TCR beta chain sequence together with its context. As yet, its antigen is unknown. This sample was taken from a study of graft-versus-host responses after intestinal transplantation. Study observations and caveats: Individuals who had graft-donor T cell macrochimerism had allografts that showed high graft-versus-host to host-versus-graft clonal ratios.

Looked up from germline, CDR1 is SQVTM and CDR2 is ANQGSEA. With 6 bases clipped from V and 7 bases from J, the junction kept 12 bases outside the gene matches. The CDR3 extends over 15 amino acids. Repertoires were generated with immunoSEQ multiplex PCR, while TCRdb's copy carries only in-frame clones and drops some. The profile shows approximately 100,000 clones, approximately 85% of them singletons. The sample in question was PBMCs, obtained 255 days after intestinal transplant. The gene calls are TRBV29-1 and TRBJ2-1, with 10 bases identical to TRBD2. The receptor was isolated from a human patient who received an intestinal transplant, so some T cells may come from the graft donor. CDR3 sequence (DNA): TGCAGCGTAGACAGCGGGGGGGCCTTCAAAAATGAGCAGTTCTTC. Amino acid sequence: CSVDSGGAFKNEQFF.